The 17 T cell receptor beta chains reported below all come from one sample, sequenced in a study of blood T cell repertoires in COVID-19. Method: immunoSEQ multiplex PCR; TCRdb's copy keeps in-frame clones and lacks some. Of around 200,000 clones in the sample, nearly 90% are singletons; the top ten hold roughly 0.56%. Specimen: peripheral blood. These receptor sequences come from a man in his forties or fifties with acute or convalescent COVID-19.

This clone has just one count. The chain links TRBV7-9 to TRBJ2-1; 15 bases fit TRBD2. V lost 4 bases and J lost 5; bases outside the gene matches: 9. Looked up from germline, CDR1 is SEHNR and CDR2 is FQNEAQ (reference sequence). The CDR3 is made up of 18 amino acids. The CDR3 is CASSSPGTSGRTDNEQFF. DNA of the CDR3: TGTGCCAGCAGCTCCCCCGGGACTAGCGGGAGGACCGACAATGAGCAGTTCTTC.

A few counts support this clone. The chain uses TRBV9 and TRBJ1-5; D remains unclear. V was cut by 0 bases and J by 5 bases, with 6 bases left in between. This CDR3 contains 13 residues. Looked up from germline, CDR1 is SGDLS and CDR2 is YYNGEE. CDR3 amino acids: CASSVGPDQPQHF. The CDR3 nucleotides read TGTGCCAGCAGCGTAGGTCCCGATCAGCCCCAGCATTTT.

V gene TRBV7-3 combines with J gene TRBJ2-7; D uncertain. Germline lookup yields CDR1 SGHTA and CDR2 FQGTGA. Trimming pared 4 bases from V and 2 bases from J, leaving 12 bases between. The CDR3 loop spans 14 amino acids. CDR3 amino acids: CASSSPAGAYEQYV. The CDR3, as DNA: TGTGCCAGCAGCTCGCCGGCAGGTGCCTACGAGCAGTACGTC.

This chain joins TRBV10-3 and TRBJ2-5, with D possibly TRBD1 on 6 matching bases. CDR3 length: 17 amino acids. V shed 0 bases and J shed 2 bases, with 16 bases lying between them. Germline V gene lookup returns CDR1 ENHRY and CDR2 SYGVKD. CDR3 DNA sequence: TGTGCCATCAGTGAGTCTGTAGGGGGAGCGTTTCAAGAGACCCAGTACTTC. It codes for CAISESVGGAFQETQYF.

The genes are TRBV2 and TRBJ1-1, with D possibly TRBD1 on 5 matching bases. This CDR3 spans 14 amino acids. Between the trimmed V and J ends, which lost 8 bases and 5 bases, there was a span of 18 bases. The germline gives CDR1 SNHLY, CDR2 FYNNEI. The DNA of the CDR3 is TGTGCCAGCCTCCGAGGAGGGGCCGAGACTGAAGCTTTCTTT. Protein product: CASLRGGAETEAFF.

The chain uses TRBV7-2 and TRBJ2-3; D is possibly TRBD1 (5 bases). The germline CDR1 and CDR2 sequences are SGHTA and FQGNSA. This CDR3 region has 13 residues. Trimming cost V 8 bases and J 4 bases, with 13 bases left between them. CDR3 sequence: CASLSRGADTQYF. The CDR3 DNA reads as TGTGCCAGCCTTTCAAGGGGCGCAGATACGCAGTATTTT.

The rearrangement uses TRBV30 and TRBJ1-4; D is possibly TRBD1 (5 bases). The germline V and J ends were trimmed by 0 bases and 8 bases, with 16 bases remaining between them. Germline V gene data show CDR1 as GTSNPN and CDR2 as SVGIG (reference sequence). This CDR3 has 15 amino acids. DNA for the CDR3: TGTGCCTGGAGTGTAGGGGTATTGGGGCGAGAAAAACTGTTTTTT. Translated: CAWSVGVLGREKLFF.

Concerning this clone: An end of the junction differs from the germline gene, which may be a read error. This chain connects TRBV7-7 to TRBJ2-2, with 10 nucleotides matching TRBD2. This CDR3 contains 16 residues. Germline-derived CDR1 and CDR2 are SSHAT and FNYEAQ (reference sequence). CDR3 protein: CASSLAGGPNTGELFF. In DNA form, the CDR3 reads TGTGCTAGCAGCTTAGCGGGGGGACCGAACACCGGGGAGCTGTTTTTT.

The chain uses TRBV5-4 and TRBJ1-4; tentatively, D is TRBD1 (6 bases). Trimming stripped 1 base from V and 7 bases from J, with 17 bases between. CDR1 and CDR2 (germline): SGHNT, YYREEE (reference sequence). This CDR3 has 16 amino acids. The CDR3 coding sequence is TGTGCCAGCAGCTTGTGGAGTTTCGGGGGGCCTGAAAAACTGTTTTTT. This gives the protein CASSLWSFGGPEKLFF.

This rearrangement joins TRBV19 to TRBJ1-5; 9 bases line up with TRBD1. The CDR3 totals 14 residues. With 6 bases clipped from V and 2 bases from J, the junction kept 2 bases outside the gene matches. The germline gives CDR1 LNHDA, CDR2 SQIVND (reference sequence). The CDR3 DNA reads TGTGCCAGTAGGGACAGGGGACGCAATCAGCCCCAGCATTTT. Its protein is CASRDRGRNQPQHF.

This clone was counted a single time. The chain carries TRBV28 and TRBJ2-3, with D perhaps TRBD2 (6 bases). There are 14 residues in the CDR3. The ends were cut back, 7 bases at V and 4 bases at J, with 15 bases in the middle. Germline V CDR1 and CDR2: MDHEN, SYDVKM. The CDR3 region has the DNA TGTGCCAGCATCATGGCCGGGAGCGCAGATACGCAGTATTTT. Protein sequence: CASIMAGSADTQYF.

The chain's CDR3 is CASSYSTAAGRYTDTQYF. The CDR3, as DNA: TGTGCCAGCAGTTACTCGACGGCGGCGGGAAGGTACACAGATACGCAGTATTTT. V gene TRBV6-2 or TRBV6-3 combines with J gene TRBJ2-3, with TRBD2 as a possible D gene (6 bases). Germline assignment: CDR1 MNHEY and CDR2 SVGEGT. Trimming took off 0 bases at V and 2 bases at J, with 18 bases between the two ends. This CDR3 is 18 amino acids long.

A note on this clone: One junction end does not reproduce the germline sequence, and a read error may be involved. This sample includes further DNA sequences coding for the same CDR3. The chain uses TRBV30 and TRBJ1-6; possibly TRBD1 for D (6 bases). Germline loops: CDR1 GTSNPN, CDR2 SVGIG (reference sequence). The CDR3 loop spans 16 amino acids. As DNA, the CDR3 is TGTGCCTGGAGTAGTTCGGGTGTCAGGGGTAATTCACCCCTCCATTTT. Translation gives CAWSSSGVRGNSPLHF.

The V and J genes are TRBV4-1 and TRBJ2-3, with a tentative D call TRBD2 (7 bases). Germline CDR1 is MGHRA and CDR2 is YSYEKL. The CDR3 has 18 amino acids. Trimming shortened V by 1 base and J by 2 bases, and 19 bases separated the two germline ends. CDR3 region: CASSQVIIRGATTDTQYF. The CDR3 DNA sequence: TGCGCCAGCAGCCAAGTGATTATCCGGGGGGCGACCACAGATACGCAGTATTTT.

This clone was counted once. This rearrangement joins TRBV10-2 to TRBJ1-1, with TRBD1 matching 8 bases. With V trimmed by 7 bases and J by 5 bases, 3 bases remained unmatched. The length of the CDR3 is 12 residues. Per germline, CDR1 WSHSY and CDR2 SAAADI. CDR3 in DNA: TGCGCCAGCATCAGACAGGGGACTGAAGCTTTCTTT. Its protein is CASIRQGTEAFF.

This chain links TRBV6-5 with TRBJ1-4; 7 nucleotides match TRBD1. Trimming cost V 6 bases and J 8 bases; bases outside gene matches: 12. CDR1 and CDR2 from the germline V gene are MNHEY and SVGAGI. The CDR3 sequence is 15 residues long. This chain's CDR3 is CASSLGTGVGEKLFF. CDR3 sequence (DNA): TGTGCCAGCAGCCTAGGAACAGGGGTAGGAGAAAAACTGTTTTTT.

The chain employs TRBV6-1 and TRBJ2-7, with TRBD2 matching 12 bases. This CDR3 is 15 amino acids long. Per germline, CDR1 MNHNS and CDR2 SASEGT. J was trimmed by 6 bases and V by 3 bases; bases with no gene match: 6. This CDR3 reads CASSDWLAGGGEQYV. In nucleotides, the CDR3 is TGTGCCAGCAGTGATTGGCTAGCGGGGGGGGGCGAGCAGTACGTC.